The clone carrying this T cell receptor (beta chain) occurred many times. The data stem from a study of neurological immune-mediated disorders. MiXCR, run by TCRdb on the 5' RACE reads, gives a single entry per CDR3 protein. This sample has tens of thousands of distinct CDR3 sequences, with about a tenth found just once. Source material: PBMCs. This clonotype was obtained from a woman aged 25 to 39 with HTLV-1-associated myelopathy (HAM/TSP).

The chain's CDR3 is CSARDLRGRPGEQFF. CDR3 DNA: TGCAGTGCTAGAGATTTGCGGGGGCGTCCGGGGGAGCAGTTCTTC. This sequence joins TRBV20-1 and TRBJ2-1; the D gene is possibly TRBD2 (7 bases). Trimming left V 0 bases short and J 10 bases short, with 19 bases between. Germline CDR1 is DFQATT and CDR2 is SNEGSKA (reference sequence). This CDR3 has 15 amino acids.